The rows below give T cell receptor beta chains drawn from one sample of a study of radiotherapy plus CTLA-4 blockade in lung cancer. Sequencing was performed with immunoSEQ multiplex PCR; in TCRdb, only in-frame clones are kept and a portion is missing. The table lists approximately 80,000 clones, over 65% of them singletons. Specimen: peripheral blood, collected from a patient treated with radiotherapy plus ipilimumab. Receptors originate from a human donor with non-small cell lung cancer whose response to radiotherapy plus ipilimumab could not be evaluated. CDR3s include the opening cysteine and the closing phenylalanine or tryptophan. The D gene is left open where the match is weak. Where a row states a size, it is once, few, many or the class of an expanded clone; other rows omit it.

cdr3_length,clone_size,v_call,j_call,d_call,cdr3_nt,cdr3_aa
13,-,TRBV4-3,TRBJ2-1,-,TGCGCCAGCAGCCGGATGGGACTCGGTGAGCAGTTCTTC,CASSRMGLGEQFF
16,once,TRBV5-1,TRBJ2-7,TRBD2,TGCGCCAGCAGCGGGACATCTAGCGGGGGGGCGTACGAGCAGTACTTC,CASSGTSSGGAYEQYF
16,-,TRBV9,TRBJ2-7,TRBD2,TGTGCCAGCAGCGTTGGGTCCCTGGCGGGAGTGAAAGAGCAGTACTTC,CASSVGSLAGVKEQYF
10,-,TRBV19,TRBJ2-1,TRBD2,TGTGCCAGTAATACGGGAGGTCAGTTCTTC,CASNTGGQFF
13,-,TRBV5-1,TRBJ1-2,-,TGCGCCAGCAGCTTGGCTACAGACTATGGCTACACCTTC,CASSLATDYGYTF
13,-,TRBV14,TRBJ2-7,-,TGTGCCAGCAGCTCTACCACAGGGAGCGAGCAGTACTTC,CASSSTTGSEQYF
15,medium-sized,TRBV5-1,TRBJ1-1,TRBD1,TGCGCCAGCAGCCGACGGACAGGGGCGAACACTGAAGCTTTCTTT,CASSRRTGANTEAFF
15,-,TRBV19,TRBJ2-5,TRBD2,TGTGCCAGTAGGAGTTTAGCGGGAGGCTGGGAGACCCAGTACTTC,CASRSLAGGWETQYF
12,-,TRBV6-5,TRBJ2-7,TRBD2,TGTGCCAGCAGTCCGGGAGGGACCGCGCAGTACTTC,CASSPGGTAQYF
13,once,TRBV19,TRBJ1-5,-,TGTGCCAGTAGGCGTCCACCCAATCAGCCCCAGCATTTT,CASRRPPNQPQHF
11,-,TRBV6-1,TRBJ2-7,-,TGTGCCAGCAGTTACGGGTACAGGGCGGACTTC,CASSYGYRADF
15,-,TRBV6-1,TRBJ2-7,TRBD2,TGTGCCAGCAGTGTGCTAGCGGGAGAATGGGGCGAGCAGTACTTC,CASSVLAGEWGEQYF
18,-,TRBV10-3,TRBJ2-5,TRBD2,TGTGCCATCAGTGTGGGGCCAGCGGGGGCCCCTATCCAAGAGACCCAGTACTTC,CAISVGPAGAPIQETQYF
15,-,TRBV27,TRBJ2-7,-,TGTGCCAGCAGTTCGGATTTGGGGCCTTCCTACGAGCAGTACTTC,CASSSDLGPSYEQYF
15,-,TRBV5-1,TRBJ2-5,-,TGCGCCAGCAGCTTGGAAACTAGCTTCCAAGAGACCCAGTACTTC,CASSLETSFQETQYF
17,once,TRBV27,TRBJ2-2,-,TGTGCCAGCAGTTTGCGGCAGACTATGCGGAACACCGGGGAGCTGTTTTTT,CASSLRQTMRNTGELFF
14,-,TRBV27,TRBJ1-1,-,TGTGCCAGCAGTAGTATGGGGGCGAACACTGAAGCTTTCTTT,CASSSMGANTEAFF
14,-,TRBV2,TRBJ2-2,-,TGTGCCAGCATGTGGACAGAGAACACCGGGGAGCTGTTTTTT,CASMWTENTGELFF
14,-,TRBV30,TRBJ2-5,-,TGTGCCTGGACCCCCGGGGAGGGGGGGGAGACCCAGTACTTC,CAWTPGEGGETQYF
16,few,TRBV19,TRBJ1-5,-,TGTGCCAGTAGTATAGATCCAGGGGAAGGCAATCAGCCCCAGCATTTT,CASSIDPGEGNQPQHF
14,-,TRBV27,TRBJ2-1,-,TGTGCCACCACACGGGGGAACGCCTACAATGAGCAGTTCTTC,CATTRGNAYNEQFF
13,-,TRBV28,TRBJ1-2,-,TGTGCCAGCAGTTTATCTACAGGTAGAGGCTACACCTTC,CASSLSTGRGYTF
13,-,TRBV2,TRBJ2-7,-,TGTGCCAGTTACACCGACAGTAGCTACGAGCAGTACTTC,CASYTDSSYEQYF
16,-,TRBV9,TRBJ2-1,TRBD2,TGTGCCAGCAGCGTAGCCCGACTAGCGGCCTACAATGAGCAGTTCTTC,CASSVARLAAYNEQFF
14,-,TRBV15,TRBJ2-2,-,TGTGCCACCAGCAGAGAGGAGGGGACCGGGGAGCTGTTTTTT,CATSREEGTGELFF
13,-,TRBV4-2,TRBJ1-4,-,TGTGCCAGCAGCCAGGATAGGAGGGAAAAACTGTTTTTT,CASSQDRREKLFF
14,-,TRBV27,TRBJ2-7,TRBD1,TGTGCCAGCAGACTCGGGACAGCGTCCTACGAGCAGTACTTC,CASRLGTASYEQYF
12,few,TRBV28,TRBJ2-5,-,TGTGCCAGCAGTTTCGAGACGGCGGCCCAGTACTTC,CASSFETAAQYF
17,-,TRBV5-4,TRBJ1-1,-,TGTGCCAGCAGCTTAGGGGCAGTTCCCTCCGCGGACACTGAAGCTTTCTTT,CASSLGAVPSADTEAFF
16,-,TRBV19,TRBJ1-6,-,TGTGCCAGTAGTATGGTACAGGGACGAGGAGAATCACCCCTCCACTTT,CASSMVQGRGESPLHF
12,-,TRBV30,TRBJ1-4,-,TGTGCCTGGAGTGTAAACAGGGAAAAACTGTTTTTT,CAWSVNREKLFF
10,-,TRBV5-8,TRBJ2-7,-,TGTGCCAGCAGCCCTCTAGCGCAGTACTTC,CASSPLAQYF